This entry describes one T cell receptor (beta chain). No cognate antigen has been identified for it. Base qualities were left out, and no much larger clone turns up one base away. The sample is drawn from a study of blood T cell repertoires in COVID-19 (dated by TCRdb to 2020 to 2021). For the wider study: Collaborator samples came from the United States, Italy and Spain and covered acute and convalescent phases of COVID-19. The prospective study material was composed of cDNA or gDNA derived from T cells, B-cell-depleted T cells, or PBMCs. The dataset comprised deeply sampled blood TCRbeta repertoires from subjects exposed to, actively infected with, or recovered from COVID-19. The repertoires were released in a freely available public database intended as a resource for research on the immune response to SARS-CoV-2. The samples were drawn from two sources: the first 160 participants of the ongoing ImmuneRACE study, and about 1,300 subjects contributed by 6 global collaborators. Nearly every sample came with metadata listing a de-identified subject ID, COVID-19 status, age in years and sex. Where HLA class I and class II types were available, the types were taken from metadata supplied by the sample provider, not from assay-based typing. Broad study findings and their caveats: The amount of clinical and demographic metadata varied by source and participant and was provided uncurated.

TCRbeta CDR3 regions were amplified from genomic DNA by means of the immunoSEQ Assay, a bias-controlled multiplex PCR. From the authors' description of their analysis: The number of nucleated cells in each sample was estimated by amplification of reference gene primers within the assay. To quantify the absolute abundance of each unique TCRbeta CDR3 rearrangement, sequence reads were collapsed and filtered. For each sample, productive Simpson clonality was calculated by taking the square root of Simpson's diversity index across productive rearrangements. TCRdb mirrors the immuneACCESS table, restricted to in-frame sequences. Some clones are absent from its copies; in checked studies, under half trace to an unresolved V gene, and the reason for the others is unknown. D and trimming were read from the DNA, whereas the V and J calls and clone size are those reported in that table. This sample comprises around 260,000 clones, around 86% of them detected only once. The ten largest clones represent approximately 0.85% of the sample.

Samples from volunteer blood donors who had recovered from COVID-19 were contributed by a second Seattle source. Whole blood was collected in K2EDTA tubes by collaborating institutions according to the institutions' own protocols. For TCRbeta analysis, collaborators shipped samples in one of three forms: frozen whole blood, isolated PBMCs, or DNA extracted from either of those sample types. CDR1 and CDR2, looked up from the germline V gene, are SGHNT and YENEEA. From the cysteine up to the phenylalanine, the CDR3 has a length of 17 residues. Here the CDR3 DNA is all that survives: 51 bases in frame from base 1. V trim: 0 bases; J trim: 1 base; unmatched bases: 4.

The sequenced sample was peripheral blood. In this chain, TRBV11-3 is recombined with TRBJ2-1; 9 junctional bases match TRBD2. This TCR was recovered from a woman between 35 and 50 years old who had recovered from COVID-19. This receptor carries the CDR3 CASSLDSGGASYNEQFF. The DNA sequence is TGTGCCAGCAGCTTAGATAGCGGGGGCGCGTCCTACAATGAGCAGTTCTTC.